Listed below are T cell receptor beta chains from one sample, sequenced in a study of spatial heterogeneity in lung cancer. MiXCR, applied by TCRdb to the 5' RACE reads, yields one record per CDR3 protein. The sample consists of about 47,000 distinct CDR3 sequences, roughly 8.1% of them appearing once. The sequences come from PBMCs, collected at follow-up. These receptors came from a female donor with early-stage non-small cell lung cancer. The CDR3 runs from the conserved cysteine through the conserved F or W. A D gene is named only where the DNA matches it firmly. Size is omitted from some rows. Given values are once, few, many or a class for expanded clones.

D gene,V gene,J gene,clone size,CDR3 protein,CDR3 DNA
TRBD1,TRBV7-2,TRBJ1-5,many,CASSGQGNQPQHF,TGTGCCAGCAGTGGACAGGGCAACCAGCCCCAGCATTTT
TRBD2,TRBV11-2,TRBJ2-7,many,CASSFRTSGASSYEQYF,TGTGCCAGCAGCTTCAGGACTAGCGGGGCGAGCTCCTACGAGCAGTACTTC
-,TRBV27,TRBJ2-2,many,CASSLSGSGFYAGELFF,TGTGCCAGCAGTTTATCCGGCTCAGGGTTTTATGCCGGGGAGCTGTTTTTT
TRBD1,TRBV2,TRBJ1-1,-,CASSATGREAFF,TGTGCCAGCAGCGCGACAGGGCGTGAAGCTTTCTTT
-,TRBV7-9,TRBJ2-5,-,CASSWGPSAQYF,TGTGCCAGCAGCTGGGGACCTTCGGCCCAGTACTTC
TRBD1,TRBV5-1,TRBJ1-1,few,CASRGTGNTEAFF,TGCGCCAGCAGGGGGACAGGTAACACTGAAGCTTTCTTT
-,TRBV9,TRBJ2-2,many,CASSVEGGHAGELFF,TGTGCCAGCAGCGTAGAGGGCGGGCACGCCGGGGAGCTGTTTTTT
-,TRBV11-2,TRBJ2-3,many,CASSPGSFVGLDTQYF,TGTGCCAGCAGCCCAGGGAGTTTTGTTGGGTTGGATACGCAGTATTTT
-,TRBV20-1,TRBJ2-1,many,CSVRGRLDNEQFF,TGCAGTGTAAGGGGACGGTTAGACAATGAGCAGTTCTTC
TRBD2,TRBV3-1,TRBJ2-1,-,CASSQGAGGPNEQFF,TGTGCCAGCAGCCAAGGAGCGGGGGGACCCAATGAGCAGTTCTTC
TRBD1,TRBV7-8,TRBJ2-5,many,CASSLAQGTGDETQYF,TGTGCCAGCAGCTTAGCGCAAGGGACAGGGGATGAGACCCAGTACTTC
-,TRBV9,TRBJ2-1,many,CASSPGQEQFF,TGTGCCAGCAGCCCTGGACAGGAGCAGTTCTTC
TRBD1,TRBV6-5,TRBJ2-6,few,CASRLQGATGANVLTF,TGTGCCAGCAGGTTACAGGGGGCGACTGGGGCCAACGTCCTGACTTTC
TRBD2,TRBV7-2,TRBJ2-4,many,CASSTSGGAGKNIQYF,TGTGCCAGCAGCACTAGCGGGGGGGCCGGCAAAAACATTCAGTACTTC
-,TRBV7-2,TRBJ2-3,many,CAIGKGGTDTQYF,TGTGCCATTGGGAAAGGAGGGACAGATACGCAGTATTTT
-,TRBV10-3,TRBJ1-6,once,CAINESSYNSPLHF,TGTGCCATCAATGAGAGCTCCTATAATTCACCCCTCCACTTT
-,TRBV7-3,TRBJ1-1,many,CASSQGGKTEAFF,TGTGCCAGCAGCCAAGGGGGGAAGACTGAAGCTTTCTTT
TRBD1,TRBV6-2/TRBV6-3,TRBJ1-2,many,CASSNRGLLYGYTF,TGTGCCAGCAGCAACAGGGGGCTACTCTATGGCTACACCTTC
-,TRBV28,TRBJ2-7,many,CASKKGNEQYF,TGTGCCAGCAAAAAGGGGAACGAGCAGTACTTC
-,TRBV10-2,TRBJ2-1,-,CASSEGAPSSYNEQFF,TGCGCCAGCAGTGAGGGGGCCCCCAGCTCCTACAATGAGCAGTTCTTC
TRBD2,TRBV7-2,TRBJ2-5,many,CASSPSGTSGAETQYF,TGTGCCAGCAGCCCGTCCGGGACTAGCGGGGCGGAGACCCAGTACTTC
TRBD2,TRBV11-2,TRBJ2-3,-,CASSLGRAGLTRLPTDTQYF,TGTGCCAGCAGCTTAGGACGAGCGGGGTTGACTCGGCTACCCACAGATACGCAGTATTTT
-,TRBV18,TRBJ2-7,many,CASSPPGAGIYEQYF,TGTGCCAGCTCACCACCCGGGGCTGGTATCTACGAGCAGTACTTC
-,TRBV4-3,TRBJ1-1,many,CASSQDLGITEAFF,TGCGCCAGCAGCCAAGATCTTGGAATCACTGAAGCTTTCTTT
-,TRBV9,TRBJ1-1,-,CASSVTGSGTEAFF,TGTGCCAGCAGCGTTACAGGGTCGGGCACTGAAGCTTTCTTT
TRBD2,TRBV28,TRBJ2-2,many,CASSGTSLIKLFF,TGTGCCAGCAGTGGGACTAGCCTTATAAAGCTGTTTTTT
TRBD1,TRBV27,TRBJ1-2,many,CASRDRAAGYTF,TGTGCCAGCAGAGACAGGGCGGCTGGCTACACCTTC
TRBD2,TRBV24-1,TRBJ2-3,many,CATSEAGGTDTQYF,TGTGCCACCAGTGAGGCGGGGGGCACAGATACGCAGTATTTT
-,TRBV20-1,TRBJ2-7,-,CSAPKGPYEQYF,TGCAGTGCACCGAAGGGTCCCTACGAGCAGTACTTC
-,TRBV14,TRBJ2-5,-,CASSRLAQGTQYF,TGTGCCAGCAGTAGACTGGCACAGGGGACCCAGTACTTC
TRBD1,TRBV5-1,TRBJ2-7,many,CASSSRDRDYEQYF,TGCGCCAGCAGCTCCCGGGACAGGGACTACGAGCAGTACTTC